The 9 T cell receptor beta chains listed next were all sequenced from one sample in a study of cytomegalovirus exposure and HLA in healthy donors. PCR amplification relied on 60 Vbeta primers (plus 13 Jbeta primers). Assay: immunoSEQ multiplex PCR; the TCRdb copy retains only in-frame clones and omits some. The sample consists of under 150,000 clones, roughly 80% of them appearing once. The sequenced sample consisted of PBMCs. These receptors originate from a woman aged 35 to 49 in good health and CMV-seropositive.

The chain carries TRBV5-1 and TRBJ2-7; 9 nucleotides line up with TRBD2. This CDR3 spans 16 amino acids. V gave up 0 bases and J gave up 4 bases; unmatched junction bases: 8. Germline V lookup: CDR1 SGHRS, CDR2 YFSETQ. The CDR3 DNA reads TGCGCCAGCAGCTTGGGGGTAGCGGGGGCTCAATACGAGCAGTACTTC. Translating it yields CASSLGVAGAQYEQYF.

A word on this clone: This specimen includes other DNA sequences encoding the same CDR3. The V gene is TRBV2, the J gene TRBJ2-1, with TRBD2 identical over 7 bases. The V gene's germline CDR1 is SNHLY and CDR2 FYNNEI. This CDR3 is built from 14 residues. Trimming cost V 6 bases and J 0 bases; bases outside gene matches: 2. The DNA for the CDR3 is TGTGCCAGCAGACTAGCGAGCTCCTACAATGAGCAGTTCTTC. As protein: CASRLASSYNEQFF.

CDR3 in amino acids: CASSPGQGVHGYTF. The CDR3 DNA reads TGTGCCAGCAGTCCGGGACAGGGGGTCCATGGCTACACCTTC. The V and J genes are TRBV28 and TRBJ1-2; 11 nucleotides match TRBD1. Germline values: CDR1 MDHEN, CDR2 SYDVKM. The CDR3 runs 14 residues. J lost 6 bases, V lost 5 bases, and 5 bases had no gene match.

This clone was counted once. The genes are TRBV7-8 and TRBJ1-1; TRBD1 is a possible D gene (5 bases). This CDR3 has 15 residues. Germline V lookup: CDR1 SGHVS, CDR2 FQNEAQ. V was trimmed by 1 base and J by 0 bases, leaving 9 bases between them. The CDR3 bases are TGTGCCAGCAGCTTAGATCAGGGATTGAACACTGAAGCTTTCTTT. This codes for CASSLDQGLNTEAFF.

The gene calls are TRBV5-5 and TRBJ1-5; no clear D gene. The CDR3 is 17 residues long. Trimming took 1 base from V and 0 from J, leaving 14 bases between them. Germline V gene sequence: CDR1 SGHKS, CDR2 YYEKEE (reference sequence). The CDR3 coding sequence is TGTGCCAGCAGCTTGTCCTTCGATAGTGGTAGCAATCAGCCCCAGCATTTT. It is translated as CASSLSFDSGSNQPQHF.

The CDR3 protein is CASSLARTENEKLFF. DNA for the CDR3: TGTGCCAGCAGCTTAGCTCGGACAGAGAATGAAAAACTGTTTTTT. The chain carries TRBV7-6 and TRBJ1-4; D possibly corresponds to TRBD1 (6 bases). The germline V and J ends were trimmed by 0 bases and 5 bases, with 10 bases remaining between them. CDR3 length equals 15 residues. Germline assignment: CDR1 SGHVS and CDR2 FNYEAQ. Full variable domain (remainder filled in from reference TRBV7-6 and TRBJ1-4): GAGVSQSPRYKVTKRGQDVALRCDPISGHVSLYWYRQALGQGPEFLTYFNYEAQQDKSGLPNDRFSAERPEGSISTLTIQRTEQRDSAMYRCASSLARTENEKLFFGSGTQLSVL.

This clone turned up a few times. V and J are TRBV6-1 and TRBJ1-2; D call uncertain. CDR1 is MNHNS, CDR2 SASEGT, per germline. V was shortened by 5 bases and J by 4 bases, with 17 bases between the two germline ends. The CDR3 loop spans 15 amino acids. CDR3 DNA: TGTGCCAGCAGTTTAGTTTCTCTTTTGGTCTATGGCTACACCTTC. Residues: CASSLVSLLVYGYTF.

The genes are TRBV28 and TRBJ1-2; D is perhaps TRBD1 (6 bases). This CDR3 contains 12 residues. Trimming left V 6 bases short and J 4 bases short, with 9 bases between. Germline CDR1 reads MDHEN; CDR2 reads SYDVKM. The CDR3 loop reads CASRNRVYGYTF. The CDR3 DNA is TGTGCCAGCAGGAACAGGGTCTATGGCTACACCTTC.

This chain links TRBV30 with TRBJ2-5, with TRBD1 matching over 7 bases. The DNA end lines up better with TRBJ2-7; the J call may be wrong. This CDR3 region has 12 residues. Germline CDR1 reads GTSNPN; CDR2 reads SVGIG (reference sequence). CDR3 DNA: TGTGCCTGGACGACAGGGTCTGGCGAGCAGTACTTC. Its protein product is CAWTTGSGEQYF.